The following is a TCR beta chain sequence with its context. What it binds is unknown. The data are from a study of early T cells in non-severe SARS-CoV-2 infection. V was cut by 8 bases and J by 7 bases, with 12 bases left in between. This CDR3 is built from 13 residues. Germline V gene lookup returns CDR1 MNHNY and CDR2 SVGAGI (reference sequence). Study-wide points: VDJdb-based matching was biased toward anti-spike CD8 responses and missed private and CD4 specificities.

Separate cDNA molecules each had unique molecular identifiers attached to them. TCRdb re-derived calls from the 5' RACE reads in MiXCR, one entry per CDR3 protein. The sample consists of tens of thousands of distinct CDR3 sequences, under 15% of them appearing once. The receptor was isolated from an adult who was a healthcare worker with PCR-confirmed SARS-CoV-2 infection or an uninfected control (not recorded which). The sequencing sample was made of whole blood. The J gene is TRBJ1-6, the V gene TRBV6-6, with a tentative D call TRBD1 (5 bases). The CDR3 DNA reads TGTGCCAGCGAAGGGGAGGGAAATTCACCCCTCCACTTT. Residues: CASEGEGNSPLHF.